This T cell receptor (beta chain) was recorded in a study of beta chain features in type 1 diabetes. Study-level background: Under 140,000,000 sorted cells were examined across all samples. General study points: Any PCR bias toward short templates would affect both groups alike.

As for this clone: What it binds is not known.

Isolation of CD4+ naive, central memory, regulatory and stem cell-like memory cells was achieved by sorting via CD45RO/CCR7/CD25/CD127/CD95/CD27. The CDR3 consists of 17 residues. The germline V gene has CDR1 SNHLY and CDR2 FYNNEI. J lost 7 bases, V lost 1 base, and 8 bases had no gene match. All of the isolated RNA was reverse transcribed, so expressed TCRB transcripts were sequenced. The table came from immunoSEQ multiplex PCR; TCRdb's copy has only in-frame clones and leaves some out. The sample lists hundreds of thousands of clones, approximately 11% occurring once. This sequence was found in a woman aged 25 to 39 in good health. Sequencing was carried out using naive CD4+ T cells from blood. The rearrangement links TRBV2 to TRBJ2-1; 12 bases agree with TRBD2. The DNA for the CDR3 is TGTGCCAGCAGTGAAGTCGGACTAGCGGGAATCAGGAATGAGCAGTTCTTC. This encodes CASSEVGLAGIRNEQFF. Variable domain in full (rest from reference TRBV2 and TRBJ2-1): EPEVTQTPSHQVTQMGQEVILRCVPISNHLYFYWYRQILGQKVEFLVSFYNNEISEKSEIFDDQFSVERPDGSNFTLKIRSTKLEDSAMYFCASSEVGLAGIRNEQFFGPGTRLTVL.